Following are 20 T cell receptor beta chains from one sample sequenced in a study of T cell changes during pregnancy in multiple sclerosis. Profiling relied on immunoSEQ multiplex PCR, and the TCRdb table lists in-frame clones only, not all of them. Of tens of thousands of clones in the sample, roughly 90% were seen once. The sequencing used peripheral blood, collected after pregnancy. Source of these receptors: a female donor in good health, enrolled as a control in a pregnancy study.

This clone was detected only a few times. Other DNA variants within this sample encode the same CDR3. This rearrangement joins TRBV6-1 to TRBJ1-1; TRBD1 is a possible D gene (5 bases). With 8 bases removed from V and 0 bases from J, the gap between germline ends came to 10 bases. This CDR3 is 13 amino acids long. Germline assignment: CDR1 MNHNS and CDR2 SASEGT. The CDR3 DNA reads TGTGCCAGCTCCGACAGAATGAACACTGAAGCTTTCTTT. It specifies CASSDRMNTEAFF.

CDR3 amino acids: CAWSVYRKTSATNEKLFF. The CDR3, as DNA: TGTGCCTGGAGTGTTTACCGAAAAACCAGTGCAACTAATGAAAAACTGTTTTTT. V and J are TRBV30 and TRBJ1-4; D is uncertain. The V end lost 0 bases, the J end lost 0 bases, and 17 bases lay between the germline ends. Per germline, CDR1 GTSNPN and CDR2 SVGIG (reference sequence). CDR3 length: 18 residues.

V is TRBV6-5 and J is TRBJ2-7; 8 bases are shared with TRBD1. CDR1 and CDR2 (germline): MNHEY, SVGAGI. V dropped 5 bases and J dropped 9; count of bases not matched to a gene: 9. The CDR3 contains 13 residues. CDR3 in amino acids: CASSPRTGRRQYF. In nucleotides, the CDR3 is TGTGCCAGCAGTCCAAGGACAGGGCGAAGGCAGTACTTC.

This chain joins TRBV7-2 and TRBJ2-7, with 13 positions matching TRBD2. The trim removed 5 bases at V and 5 bases at J, leaving 3 bases unmatched. Germline lookup yields CDR1 SGHTA and CDR2 FQGNSA. The CDR3 loop spans 14 amino acids. CDR3 residues: CASSPGLAGDEQYF. The CDR3 DNA reads TGTGCCAGCAGCCCCGGACTAGCGGGGGACGAGCAGTACTTC.

The chain recombines TRBV30 with TRBJ2-6, with 12 bases identical to TRBD2. V shed 3 bases, J shed 3 bases, and the junction held 15 bases outside the gene matches. The CDR3 is 20 amino acids. Germline assignment: CDR1 GTSNPN and CDR2 SVGIG (reference sequence). The CDR3 region has the DNA TGTGCCTGGAGGGGGGGGCTAGCGGGAGGGCCAAGTGGTGGGGCCAACGTCCTGACTTTC. Translated, it gives CAWRGGLAGGPSGGANVLTF.

CDR3 sequence reads: CASSENRDTLLDEQFF. DNA for the CDR3: TGTGCCAGCAGCGAGAACCGGGACACCCTTTTGGATGAGCAGTTCTTC. The gene calls are TRBV9 and TRBJ2-1, with D tentatively TRBD1 (6 bases). The CDR3 covers 16 residues. V lost 3 bases and J 8 bases, leaving 21 bases between the germline ends. CDR1 and CDR2 (germline): SGDLS, YYNGEE.

This clone was counted only a few times. V usage is TRBV6-4 and J usage is TRBJ1-5; D remains unclear. This CDR3 has 11 amino acids. Germline V gene data show CDR1 as MRHNA and CDR2 as SNTAGT. V lost 6 bases and J 7 bases, leaving 7 bases between the germline ends. This CDR3 reads CASRYFQPQHF. The CDR3 coding sequence is TGTGCCAGCAGATACTTCCAGCCCCAGCATTTT.

This clone was found once. The chain links TRBV18 to TRBJ2-7, with D unclear. Germline CDR1 reads KGHSH; CDR2 reads LQKENI. Trimming took 6 bases from V and 6 from J, leaving 9 bases between them. The CDR3 loop spans 11 amino acids. The DNA for the CDR3 is TGTGCCAGCTCGCTAATTAGCGAGCAGTACTTC. Its protein product is CASSLISEQYF.

This clone came up a few times. The V and J genes are TRBV6-5 and TRBJ1-1, with D unresolved. V lost 4 bases and J lost 1, with 7 bases in between. The CDR3 is 13 residues long. Germline CDR1 and CDR2: MNHEY and SVGAGI. CDR3: CASSSVKNTEAFF. The CDR3 DNA sequence: TGTGCCAGCAGTTCGGTTAAGAACACTGAAGCTTTCTTT.

The chain recombines TRBV30 with TRBJ2-7; D is possibly TRBD1 (6 bases). The CDR3 covers 13 residues. Per the germline V gene, CDR1 is GTSNPN and CDR2 is SVGIG (reference sequence). Between the trimmed V and J ends, which lost 2 bases and 3 bases, there was a span of 11 bases. In DNA, the CDR3 is TGTGCCTGGAGTAAGGACAGCGTCTACGAGCAGTACTTC. It encodes CAWSKDSVYEQYF.

V usage is TRBV2 and J usage is TRBJ1-2; 10 nucleotides align to TRBD1. V was clipped by 1 base and J by 8 bases; unmatched bases: 7. CDR3 size: 15 residues. Germline CDR1 and CDR2: SNHLY and FYNNEI. The CDR3 loop is CASSEVWGQGNGYTF. The CDR3 DNA reads TGTGCCAGCAGTGAAGTTTGGGGACAGGGGAACGGCTACACCTTC.

Turning to this clone: The sample carries other DNA sequences with the same CDR3. The chain couples TRBV7-2 to TRBJ2-1; 8 nucleotides match TRBD2. The CDR3 loop spans 15 amino acids. J lost 3 bases, V lost 2 bases, and 3 bases had no gene match. The germline CDR1 and CDR2 sequences are SGHTA and FQGNSA. CDR3 amino acids: CASSLSGGGYNEQFF. DNA for the CDR3: TGTGCCAGCAGCTTATCCGGGGGGGGCTACAATGAGCAGTTCTTC.

This sequence joins TRBV2 and TRBJ1-2; D possibly corresponds to TRBD1 (6 bases). Germline V gene lookup returns CDR1 SNHLY and CDR2 FYNNEI. The CDR3 is 15 residues long. Trimming took 6 bases from V and 4 from J, leaving 18 bases between them. The CDR3 reads CASSETGNIGYGYTF. Here the CDR3 DNA reads TGTGCCAGCAGCGAGACAGGCAACATAGGCTATGGCTACACCTTC.

This clone was seen repeatedly, ten times or more. The chain employs TRBV6-1 and TRBJ2-1, with TRBD2 matching 10 bases. The V gene end was trimmed by 5 bases and the J gene end by 7 bases; junction bases not matched to a gene: 8. The CDR3 consists of 15 residues. The germline gives CDR1 MNHNS, CDR2 SASEGT. CDR3 residues: CASSPRTSGLNEQFF. The CDR3 DNA sequence: TGTGCCAGCAGTCCCCGGACTAGCGGATTAAATGAGCAGTTCTTC.

This chain connects TRBV2 to TRBJ2-7; D is uncertain. Germline CDR1 SNHLY, CDR2 FYNNEI. V lost 6 bases, J lost 5 bases, and 11 bases lay in between. CDR3 length: 12 amino acids. As DNA, the CDR3 is TGTGCCAGCAGCCCCTCTTGGCACGAGCAGTACTTC. It encodes CASSPSWHEQYF.

V gene TRBV7-2 combines with J gene TRBJ2-1; possibly TRBD1 for D (5 bases). CDR1 and CDR2 (germline): SGHTA, FQGNSA. Trimming cost V 4 bases and J 4 bases, with 8 bases left between them. The CDR3 is 13 residues long. The CDR3 region has the DNA TGTGCCAGCAGCTCCTACAGGTACAATGAGCAGTTCTTC. Residues: CASSSYRYNEQFF.

V gene TRBV29-1 combines with J gene TRBJ1-1, with D unresolved. Trimming left V 5 bases short and J 1 base short, with 2 bases between. The CDR3 runs to 10 residues. The V gene's germline CDR1 is SQVTM and CDR2 ANQGSEA. The CDR3 loop reads CSVRNTEAFF. The CDR3 DNA reads TGCAGCGTTCGGAACACTGAAGCTTTCTTT.

The J gene is TRBJ1-1, the V gene TRBV5-6; the D is unclear. V gave up 4 bases and J gave up 0 bases, with 7 bases separating them. The CDR3 covers 13 residues. Germline CDR1 reads SGHDT; CDR2 reads YYEEEE. The CDR3 reads CASSTPVNTEAFF. CDR3 bases: TGTGCCAGCAGCACCCCAGTGAACACTGAAGCTTTCTTT.

The chain carries TRBV27 and TRBJ2-7, with 7 bases aligning to TRBD1. Per the germline V gene, CDR1 is MNHEY and CDR2 is SMNVEV (reference sequence). Germline trimming cut 5 bases from V and 2 bases from J; bases unmatched to any gene: 6. The CDR3 sequence is 14 residues long. Here the CDR3 reads CASSPTGVPYEQYF. The CDR3 DNA follows: TGTGCCAGCAGTCCAACAGGGGTCCCCTACGAGCAGTACTTC.

The genes are TRBV25-1 and TRBJ1-2; D remains unclear. CDR3 length equals 13 residues. Germline V gene sequence: CDR1 MGHDK, CDR2 SYGVNS. Between the trimmed V and J ends, which lost 4 bases and 7 bases, there was a span of 13 bases. The CDR3 protein is CASSAPGFGGYTF. CDR3 DNA: TGTGCCAGCAGTGCCCCGGGATTCGGTGGCTACACCTTC.